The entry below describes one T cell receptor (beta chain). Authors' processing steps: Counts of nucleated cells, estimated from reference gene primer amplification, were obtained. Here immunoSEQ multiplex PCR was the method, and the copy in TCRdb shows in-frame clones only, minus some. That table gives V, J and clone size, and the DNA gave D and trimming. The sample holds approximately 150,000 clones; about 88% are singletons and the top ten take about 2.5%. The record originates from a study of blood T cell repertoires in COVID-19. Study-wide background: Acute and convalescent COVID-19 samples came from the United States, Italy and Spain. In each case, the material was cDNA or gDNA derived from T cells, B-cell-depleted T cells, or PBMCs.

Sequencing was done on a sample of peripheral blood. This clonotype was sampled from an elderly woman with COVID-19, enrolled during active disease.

CDR3 DNA sequence: TGTGCCAGCAGCGTTGGTAGCGGGACAGGGGGGGAGCAGTACTTC. Protein product: CASSVGSGTGGEQYF. This sequence joins TRBV7-2 and TRBJ2-7; 11 bases fit TRBD1. This CDR3 has 15 residues. V shed 5 bases, J shed 7 bases, and the junction held 10 bases outside the gene matches. CDR1 is SGHTA and CDR2 is FQGNSA in the germline V gene.